The 2 T cell receptor beta chains presented below share a single source sample, sequenced in a study of cytomegalovirus exposure and HLA in healthy donors. The PCR ran on 60 Vbeta and 13 Jbeta primers. Sequenced by immunoSEQ multiplex PCR; TCRdb stores in-frame clones only, minus some. The table has 95,000 to 130,000 clones, 75% to 85% seen once; the top ten hold roughly 4.3%. The source material was PBMCs. These receptors were collected from a man aged 25-45 years in good health and CMV-seropositive.

V gene TRBV2 combines with J gene TRBJ2-2; D gene uncertain. The germline V gene has CDR1 SNHLY and CDR2 FYNNEI. The CDR3 has 12 residues. V lost 3 bases to trimming and J lost 8 bases, with 7 bases between them. The DNA of the CDR3 is TGTGCCAGCAGTGAGTTCAGAGGGGAGCTGTTTTTT. Translation gives CASSEFRGELFF.

The rearrangement uses TRBV7-2 and TRBJ1-2, with TRBD1 identical over 12 bases. Germline V gene lookup returns CDR1 SGHTA and CDR2 FQGNSA. The CDR3 consists of 16 residues. V trimming: 4 bases; J trimming: 7 bases; junction bases outside the gene matches: 10. The chain's CDR3 is CASSWGTGGMVAGYTF. The CDR3 DNA reads as TGTGCCAGCAGCTGGGGGACAGGGGGCATGGTAGCTGGCTACACCTTC.